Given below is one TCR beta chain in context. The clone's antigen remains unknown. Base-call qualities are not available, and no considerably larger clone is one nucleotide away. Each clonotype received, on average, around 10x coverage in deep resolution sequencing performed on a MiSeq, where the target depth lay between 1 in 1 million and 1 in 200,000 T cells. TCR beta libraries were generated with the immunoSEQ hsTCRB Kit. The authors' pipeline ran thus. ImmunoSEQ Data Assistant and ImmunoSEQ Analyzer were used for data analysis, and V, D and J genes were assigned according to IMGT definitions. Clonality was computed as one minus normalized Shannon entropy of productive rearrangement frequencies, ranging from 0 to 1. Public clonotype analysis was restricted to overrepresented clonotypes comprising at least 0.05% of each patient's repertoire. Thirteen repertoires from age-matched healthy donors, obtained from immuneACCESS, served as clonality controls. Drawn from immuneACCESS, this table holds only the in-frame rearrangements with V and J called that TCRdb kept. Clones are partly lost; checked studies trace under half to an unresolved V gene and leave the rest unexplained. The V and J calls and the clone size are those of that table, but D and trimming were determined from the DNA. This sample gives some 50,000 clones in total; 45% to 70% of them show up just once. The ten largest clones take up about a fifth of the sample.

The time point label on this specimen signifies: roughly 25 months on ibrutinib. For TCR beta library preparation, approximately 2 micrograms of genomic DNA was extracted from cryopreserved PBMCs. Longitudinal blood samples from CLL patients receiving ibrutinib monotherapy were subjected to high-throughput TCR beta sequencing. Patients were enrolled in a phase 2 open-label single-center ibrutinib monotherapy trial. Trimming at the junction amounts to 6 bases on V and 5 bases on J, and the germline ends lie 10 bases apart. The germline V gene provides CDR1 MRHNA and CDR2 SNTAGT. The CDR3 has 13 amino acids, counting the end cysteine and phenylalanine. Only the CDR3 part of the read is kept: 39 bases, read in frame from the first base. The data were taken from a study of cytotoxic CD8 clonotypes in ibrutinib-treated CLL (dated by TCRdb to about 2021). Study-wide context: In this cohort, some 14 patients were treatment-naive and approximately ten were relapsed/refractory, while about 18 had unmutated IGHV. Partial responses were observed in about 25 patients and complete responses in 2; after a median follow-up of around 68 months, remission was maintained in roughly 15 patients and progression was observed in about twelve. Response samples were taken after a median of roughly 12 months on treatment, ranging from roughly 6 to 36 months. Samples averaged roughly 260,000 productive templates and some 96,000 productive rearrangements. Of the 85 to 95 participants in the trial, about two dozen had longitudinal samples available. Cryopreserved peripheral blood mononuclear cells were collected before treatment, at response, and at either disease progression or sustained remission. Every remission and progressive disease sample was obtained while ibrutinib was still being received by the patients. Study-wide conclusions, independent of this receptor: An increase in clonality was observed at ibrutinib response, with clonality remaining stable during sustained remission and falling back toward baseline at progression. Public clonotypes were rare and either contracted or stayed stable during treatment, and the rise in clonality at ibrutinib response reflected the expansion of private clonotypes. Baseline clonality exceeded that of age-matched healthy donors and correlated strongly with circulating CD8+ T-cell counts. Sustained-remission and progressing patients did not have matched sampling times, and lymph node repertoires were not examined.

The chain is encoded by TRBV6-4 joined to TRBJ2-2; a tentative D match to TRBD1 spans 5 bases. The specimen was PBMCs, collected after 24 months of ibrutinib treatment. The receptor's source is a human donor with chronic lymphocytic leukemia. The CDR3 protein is CASSSGITGELFF. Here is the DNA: TGTGCCAGCAGCTCAGGGATTACCGGGGAGCTGTTTTTT.